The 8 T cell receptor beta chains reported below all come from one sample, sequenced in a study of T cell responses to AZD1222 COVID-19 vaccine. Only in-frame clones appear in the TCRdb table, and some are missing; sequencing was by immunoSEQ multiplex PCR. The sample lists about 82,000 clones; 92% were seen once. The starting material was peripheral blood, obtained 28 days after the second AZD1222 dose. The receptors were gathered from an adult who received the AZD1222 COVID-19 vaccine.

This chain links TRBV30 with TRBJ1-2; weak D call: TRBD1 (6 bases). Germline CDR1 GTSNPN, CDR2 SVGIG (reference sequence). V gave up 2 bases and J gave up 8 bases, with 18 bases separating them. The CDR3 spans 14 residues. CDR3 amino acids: CAWSTTPNRDGYTF. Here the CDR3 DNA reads TGTGCCTGGAGTACCACCCCCAACAGGGACGGCTACACCTTC.

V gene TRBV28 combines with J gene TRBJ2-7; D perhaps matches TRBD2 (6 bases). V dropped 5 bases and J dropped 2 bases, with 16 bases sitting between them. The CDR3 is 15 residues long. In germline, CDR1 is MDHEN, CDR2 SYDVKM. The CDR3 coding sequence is TGTGCCAGCAGTACCCCGGGGGAAAGAACCTACGAGCAGTACTTC. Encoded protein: CASSTPGERTYEQYF.

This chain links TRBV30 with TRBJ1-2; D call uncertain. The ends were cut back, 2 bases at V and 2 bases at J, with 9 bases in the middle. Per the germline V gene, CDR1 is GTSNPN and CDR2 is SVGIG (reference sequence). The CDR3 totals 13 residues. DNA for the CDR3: TGTGCCTGGAGTCCCGTCCCCAACTATGGCTACACCTTC. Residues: CAWSPVPNYGYTF.

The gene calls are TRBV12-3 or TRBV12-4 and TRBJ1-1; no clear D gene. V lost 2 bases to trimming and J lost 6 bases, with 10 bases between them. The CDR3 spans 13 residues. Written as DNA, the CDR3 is TGTGCCAGCAGTTTAACATTGAGGGCTGAAGCTTTCTTT. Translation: CASSLTLRAEAFF.

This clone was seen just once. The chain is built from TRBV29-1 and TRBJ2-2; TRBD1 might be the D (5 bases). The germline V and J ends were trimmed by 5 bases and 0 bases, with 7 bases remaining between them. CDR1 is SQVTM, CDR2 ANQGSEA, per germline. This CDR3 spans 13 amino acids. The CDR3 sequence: CSVRTPNTGELFF. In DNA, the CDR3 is TGCAGCGTTAGGACACCGAACACCGGGGAGCTGTTTTTT.

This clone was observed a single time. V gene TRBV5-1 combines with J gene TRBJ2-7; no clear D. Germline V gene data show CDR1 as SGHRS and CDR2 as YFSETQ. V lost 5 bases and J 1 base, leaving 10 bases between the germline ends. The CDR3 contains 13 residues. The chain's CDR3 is CASRALGSYEQYF. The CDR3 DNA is TGCGCCAGCAGGGCCCTCGGTTCCTACGAGCAGTACTTC.

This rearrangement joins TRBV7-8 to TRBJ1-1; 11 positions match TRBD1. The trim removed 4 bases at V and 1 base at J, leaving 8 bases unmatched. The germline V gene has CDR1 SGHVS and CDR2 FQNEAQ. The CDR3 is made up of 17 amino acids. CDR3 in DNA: TGTGCCAGCAGCTCGTTGGGACAGGGGGTTAGGAACACTGAAGCTTTCTTT. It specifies CASSSLGQGVRNTEAFF. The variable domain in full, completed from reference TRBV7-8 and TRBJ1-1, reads GAGVSQSPRYKVAKRGQDVALRCDPISGHVSLFWYQQALGQGPEFLTYFQNEAQLDKSGLPSDRFFAERPEGSVSTLKIQRTQQEDSAVYLCASSSLGQGVRNTEAFFGQGTRLTVV.

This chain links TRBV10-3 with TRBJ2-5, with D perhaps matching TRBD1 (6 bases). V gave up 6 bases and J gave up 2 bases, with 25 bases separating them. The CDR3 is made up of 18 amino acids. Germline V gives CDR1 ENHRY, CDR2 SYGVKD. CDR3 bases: TGTGCCATCAGCCAGACAGGTTTTGGGGGCTCCCGACAAGAGACCCAGTACTTC. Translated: CAISQTGFGGSRQETQYF.